At least ten counts were recorded for the clone carrying this T cell receptor (beta chain). No antigen is known for it. Making the TCR beta libraries involved quantitative 5'-RACE with molecular barcodes. Via MiXCR, TCRdb re-called the 5' RACE reads, giving one row per CDR3 protein. The sample has 750,000 to 850,000 distinct CDR3 sequences, approximately 12% seen once. Trimming took 4 bases from V and 1 from J, leaving 8 bases between them. The CDR3 spans 14 residues. CDR1 SGHRS and CDR2 YFSETQ come from the germline V gene. This record belongs to a study of CD8 T cells in ankylosing spondylitis. Notes on the study in general: Some of the motif variants had earlier been found in reactive arthritis patients' fluid and blood. Disease-associated clones were reportedly significantly overrepresented in matched ankylosing spondylitis synovial fluid. Ankylosing spondylitis blood appeared to be characterized by a TCR beta motif of about eight highly homologous variants.

This sequence originates from a male donor with ankylosing spondylitis. J is TRBJ2-2 and V is TRBV5-1, with D hard to call. The sequenced sample consisted of blood, either unsorted or a sorted T cell fraction (not recorded which). The CDR3 is CASSPIQNTGELFF. In nucleotides, the CDR3 is TGCGCCAGCAGCCCAATACAGAACACCGGGGAGCTGTTTTTT.